The clone carrying this TCR beta chain was found a few times. The antigen is unknown. Other DNA sequences in this sample translate to the same CDR3. This entry comes from a study of shared clonotypes between healthy human individuals. Turning to the study itself: Serving as donors were two women and a few men, whose ages spanned 18 to 49. Donors had three CD4 naive, three CD4 memory, two CD8 naive and one CD8 memory plate apiece. General observations from the study: Relative to their counterparts shared across all four donors, non-shared clonotypes exhibited diminished generation probabilities.

Naive CD8 cells lacked CD45RO and underwent positive selection for CCR7, leaving out terminally differentiated effector memory CD45RA+ cells. Sequenced by immunoSEQ multiplex PCR; TCRdb stores in-frame clones only, minus some. This table has some 2.1 million clones, just under 95% appearing once. Sample: naive CD8+ T cells sorted from blood. The clonotype comes from a man aged 18 to 29 in good health.

CDR3 loop: CASSPPLQETQYF. The CDR3 DNA follows: TGTGCCAGCTCACCACCGCTCCAAGAGACCCAGTACTTC. The chain joins TRBV18 to TRBJ2-5; D gene uncertain. V lost 0 bases and J lost 1, with 3 bases in between. Germline-derived CDR1 and CDR2 are KGHSH and LQKENI. This CDR3 contains 13 residues.